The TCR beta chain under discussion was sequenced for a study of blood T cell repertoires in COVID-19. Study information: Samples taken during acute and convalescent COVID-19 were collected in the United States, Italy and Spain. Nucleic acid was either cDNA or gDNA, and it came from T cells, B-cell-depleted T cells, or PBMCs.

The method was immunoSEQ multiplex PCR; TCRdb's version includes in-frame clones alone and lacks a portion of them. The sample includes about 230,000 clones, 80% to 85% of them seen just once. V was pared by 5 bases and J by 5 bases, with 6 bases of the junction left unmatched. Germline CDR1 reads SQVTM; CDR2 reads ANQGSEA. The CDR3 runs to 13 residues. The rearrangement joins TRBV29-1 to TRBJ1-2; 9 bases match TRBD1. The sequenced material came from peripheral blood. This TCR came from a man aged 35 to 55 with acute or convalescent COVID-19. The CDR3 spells CSVSQGAGYGYTF. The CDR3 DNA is TGCAGCGTTTCACAGGGGGCGGGTTATGGCTACACCTTC.